The 7 T cell receptor beta chains reported below all come from one sample, sequenced in a study of T-cell reconstitution after alpha-beta-depleted transplantation in children. Preparation of the TCRbeta library involved a method that used unique molecular identifiers. A single record per CDR3 protein comes from TCRdb applying MiXCR to the PCR reads. The sample gives about 360,000 distinct CDR3 sequences, approximately 12% of which show up once; 4% to 5.5% is in the top ten. Sample: PBMCs, taken from the stem cell graft. Receptors originate from a human donor who donated a stem cell graft to a child with Fanconi anemia.

At least ten counts were recorded for this clonotype. The CDR3 loop reads CASSPLPSYNEQFF. Here the CDR3 DNA reads TGTGCCAGCAGCCCGCTGCCCTCCTACAATGAGCAGTTCTTC. The chain uses TRBV28 and TRBJ2-1; no reliable D call. The germline CDR1 and CDR2 sequences are MDHEN and SYDVKM. V was trimmed by 6 bases and J by 0 bases, leaving 9 bases between them. This CDR3 region has 14 residues.

The CDR3 region is CASSYEGASEAFF. DNA for the CDR3: TGTGCCAGCAGTTACGAGGGGGCGTCTGAAGCTTTCTTT. The chain joins TRBV6-5 to TRBJ1-1, with 7 bases fitting TRBD1. This CDR3 spans 13 amino acids. Per germline, CDR1 MNHEY and CDR2 SVGAGI. Germline trimming cut 2 bases from V and 6 bases from J; bases unmatched to any gene: 3.

This clonotype was detected only a few times. The chain uses TRBV6-1 and TRBJ2-1, with 15 bases lining up with TRBD2. This CDR3 has 18 residues. Germline V gene lookup returns CDR1 MNHNS and CDR2 SASEGT. Trimming at V came to 6 bases and at J to 8 bases, leaving 14 bases not matched to a gene. The chain's CDR3 is CASSPIGLAGGWADEQFF. The CDR3 coding sequence is TGTGCCAGCAGCCCTATCGGACTAGCGGGGGGGTGGGCCGATGAGCAGTTCTTC.

The chain recombines TRBV5-1 with TRBJ2-6; D call uncertain. The CDR3 sequence is 17 residues long. The V gene lost 4 bases and the J gene lost 0 bases, with 14 bases spanning the gap. Germline-derived CDR1 and CDR2 are SGHRS and YFSETQ. CDR3 residues: CASSPFTALSGANVLTF. CDR3 nucleotides: TGCGCCAGCAGCCCCTTTACAGCTCTCTCTGGGGCCAACGTCCTGACTTTC.

The V gene is TRBV15, the J gene TRBJ1-2; D is uncertain. The CDR3 totals 13 residues. The V gene lost 3 bases and the J gene lost 6 bases, with 11 bases spanning the gap. Germline V gene lookup returns CDR1 LNHNV and CDR2 YYDKDF (reference sequence). The CDR3 nucleotides are TGTGCCACCAGCAGGGCGATGCGGGATGGCTACACCTTC. Residues: CATSRAMRDGYTF.

The V and J genes are TRBV6-2 or TRBV6-3 and TRBJ2-7; 11 bases fit TRBD2. V lost 6 bases to trimming and J lost 2 bases; unmatched junction nucleotides: 3. The length of the CDR3 is 14 residues. Germline assignment: CDR1 MNHEY and CDR2 SVGEGT. The CDR3 coding sequence is TGTGCCAGCAGGCTAGCGGGGGGACCCTACGAGCAGTACTTC. Translating gives CASRLAGGPYEQYF.

This clonotype was seen only a few times. The chain joins TRBV6-1 to TRBJ1-5, with 9 bases identical to TRBD1. Germline assignment: CDR1 MNHNS and CDR2 SASEGT. V shed 0 bases and J 3 bases; nucleotides not matched to a gene: 3. This CDR3 comprises 16 residues. The CDR3 here is CASSEAGQGANQPQHF. CDR3 bases: TGTGCCAGCAGTGAAGCGGGACAGGGCGCCAATCAGCCCCAGCATTTT.